Below, 22 T cell receptor beta chains from the same sample are listed, as sequenced in a study of T cells in Graves' hyperthyroidism and ophthalmopathy. Amplification yielded TCR beta CDR3 regions, with RNA transcripts as the source. An initial round of RT-PCR targeting the TCR CDR3 relied on the HTBI primer set. One entry per CDR3 protein, called by TCRdb with MiXCR from the multiplex PCR reads. This table holds a few hundred thousand distinct CDR3 sequences, under 60% found once. Sequencing was done on a sample of peripheral blood or thyroid tissue (not recorded which). These receptors were collected from a woman aged 18-30 years with Graves' hyperthyroidism.

The chain carries TRBV10-3 and TRBJ2-5, with 9 nucleotides matching TRBD1. Trimming at V came to 4 bases and at J to 5 bases, leaving 5 bases not matched to a gene. From germline, CDR1 is ENHRY and CDR2 SYGVKD. The length of the CDR3 is 14 residues. CDR3 sequence: CAISVGQGYETQYF. CDR3 nucleotide sequence: TGTGCCATCAGTGTGGGACAGGGCTACGAGACCCAGTACTTC.

In this sample, this clonotype turned up many times. This chain uses TRBV19 with TRBJ2-3; D may be TRBD2 (6 bases). V lost 3 bases, J lost 5 bases, and 9 bases lay in between. The CDR3 consists of 13 residues. Germline V gene data show CDR1 as LNHDA and CDR2 as SQIVND (reference sequence). CDR3 in DNA: TGTGCCAGTAGTATGACGGGGGAAGATACGCAGTATTTT. This translates into CASSMTGEDTQYF.

Points on this clonotype: At one boundary the junction diverges from the germline segment, which might be a read error. This chain joins TRBV13 and TRBJ1-4; 7 bases map to TRBD1. Germline V gene sequence: CDR1 PRHDT, CDR2 FYEKMQ (reference sequence). The CDR3 covers 14 residues. The CDR3: CASSLVGTDLPVRF. The CDR3 bases are TGTGCCAGCAGCTTAGTGGGGACAGACCTCCCCGTCCGGTTT. Drawing the rest from reference TRBV13 and TRBJ1-4, the complete variable domain is AAGVIQSPRHLIKEKRETATLKCYPIPRHDTVYWYQQGPGQDPQFLISFYEKMQSDKGSIPDRFSAQQFSDYHSELNMSSLELGDSALYFCASSLVGTDLPVRFGSGTQLSVL.

CDR3 in DNA: TGTGCCAGCAGCTTGGCGTCCGACAGTTTCGGGACCCAGTACTTC. Translating gives CASSLASDSFGTQYF. The chain has TRBV7-9 and TRBJ2-5; TRBD1 is a possible D gene (5 bases). The CDR3 loop spans 15 amino acids. Trimming removed 3 bases at V and 7 bases at J, with 18 bases between. The germline V gene encodes CDR1 SEHNR and CDR2 FQNEAQ (reference sequence).

This clonotype was counted many times. This chain joins TRBV7-9 and TRBJ1-1; D may be TRBD1 (5 bases). The germline V gene has CDR1 SEHNR and CDR2 FQNEAQ (reference sequence). Trimming stripped 1 base from V and 3 bases from J, with 12 bases between. CDR3 length equals 15 residues. CDR3 DNA sequence: TGTGCCAGCAGCTTAGTAGGTGGGGCGGACACTGAAGCTTTCTTT. Translated: CASSLVGGADTEAFF.

This chain links TRBV15 with TRBJ1-6, with a possible D match to TRBD1 (6 bases). Germline-derived CDR1 and CDR2 are LNHNV and YYDKDF (reference sequence). The CDR3 has 16 residues. V was trimmed by 3 bases and J by 5 bases, leaving 14 bases between them. The CDR3 protein is CATSSQDWTDNSPLHF. The CDR3 bases are TGTGCCACCAGCAGCCAAGATTGGACAGATAATTCACCCCTCCACTTT.

This clonotype has at least ten counts. The genes are TRBV15 and TRBJ1-5; D remains ambiguous. The V gene lost 0 bases and the J gene lost 2 bases, with 2 bases spanning the gap. This CDR3 is built from 13 residues. Germline V gene lookup returns CDR1 LNHNV and CDR2 YYDKDF (reference sequence). The CDR3 sequence: CATSRDGNQPQHF. The DNA of the CDR3 is TGTGCCACCAGCAGAGATGGCAATCAGCCCCAGCATTTT.

The chain recombines TRBV29-1 with TRBJ1-5; weak D call: TRBD1 (6 bases). CDR3 length: 12 amino acids. Between the trimmed V and J ends, which lost 7 bases and 7 bases, there was a span of 14 bases. Germline loops: CDR1 SQVTM, CDR2 ANQGSEA. CDR3 sequence reads: CSARQVAQPQHF. DNA of the CDR3: TGCAGCGCTAGACAGGTTGCCCAGCCCCAGCATTTT.

This clonotype was counted a single time. Possible read error: a much larger clone is one base away. Here the CDR3 reads CASSLSLAGELFF. The DNA for the CDR3 is TGCGCCAGCAGCTTGTCGTTGGCCGGGGAGCTGTTTTTT. V usage is TRBV5-1 and J usage is TRBJ2-2; no firm D call. The ends were cut back, 1 base at V and 6 bases at J, with 7 bases in the middle. Germline V gene sequence: CDR1 SGHRS, CDR2 YFSETQ. The CDR3 covers 13 residues.

This clonotype was observed at least ten times. This chain connects TRBV18 to TRBJ2-7; D gene unclear. Trimming took off 0 bases at V and 3 bases at J, with 6 bases between the two ends. CDR3 size: 13 residues. Germline values: CDR1 KGHSH, CDR2 LQKENI. DNA of the CDR3: TGTGCCAGCTCACCACCTGACCTCTACGAGCAGTACTTC. Protein product: CASSPPDLYEQYF.

There are a few counts of this clonotype. The V gene is TRBV24-1, the J gene TRBJ2-3; D gene ambiguous. Germline CDR1 reads KGHDR; CDR2 reads SFDVKD. The V and J ends lost 3 bases and 1 base respectively, with 19 bases between them. This CDR3 is 18 amino acids long. Here the CDR3 DNA reads TGTGCCACCAGTGATATACCCCGGGCCCCTGACCGCACAGATACGCAGTATTTT. Translating it yields CATSDIPRAPDRTDTQYF.

The gene calls are TRBV12-3 or TRBV12-4 and TRBJ1-4; 9 bases map to TRBD1. The trim removed 6 bases at V and 3 bases at J, leaving 2 bases unmatched. The CDR3 covers 14 residues. CDR3 DNA sequence: TGTGCCAGCAGCGACAGGGGGGCTAATGAAAAACTGTTTTTT. Translation: CASSDRGANEKLFF.

This clonotype was recorded at least ten times. This chain connects TRBV29-1 to TRBJ2-7; 9 bases agree with TRBD1. Trimming took 1 base from V and 2 from J; bases not matched to a gene: 6. The germline gives CDR1 SQVTM, CDR2 ANQGSEA. The CDR3 has 15 amino acids. CDR3 DNA: TGCAGCGTTGAAGGCCCACGACAGGGGGCCTACGAGCAGTACTTC. It yields the protein CSVEGPRQGAYEQYF.

The genes are TRBV5-5 and TRBJ1-4; the match to TRBD1 covers 7 bases. The CDR3 consists of 15 residues. CDR1 is SGHKS and CDR2 is YYEKEE in the germline V gene (reference sequence). Trimming at V came to 4 bases and at J to 7 bases, leaving 10 bases not matched to a gene. CDR3 sequence: CASSQSAGQREKLFF. Written as DNA, the CDR3 is TGTGCCAGCAGCCAGTCAGCGGGACAGCGTGAAAAACTGTTTTTT.

V gene TRBV25-1 combines with J gene TRBJ2-7, with D perhaps matching TRBD2 (5 bases). The CDR3 loop spans 17 amino acids. CDR1 and CDR2 (germline): MGHDK, SYGVNS. Trimming pared 1 base from V and 0 bases from J, leaving 16 bases between. CDR3 bases: TGTGCCAGCAGTGAATTAGGAACTCGGGATAGCTCCTACGAGCAGTACTTC. Its translation: CASSELGTRDSSYEQYF.

This clonotype was counted many times. The V call is TRBV4-1, the J call TRBJ1-1, with D hard to call. Trimming cost V 2 bases and J 0 bases, with 10 bases left between them. CDR3 length equals 15 residues. Germline loops: CDR1 MGHRA, CDR2 YSYEKL. The CDR3 loop is CASSQSDRLNTEAFF. The CDR3, as DNA: TGCGCCAGCAGCCAAAGTGACCGACTGAACACTGAAGCTTTCTTT.

The V call is TRBV24-1, the J call TRBJ1-2; 9 bases align to TRBD1. Germline V gene lookup returns CDR1 KGHDR and CDR2 SFDVKD. With V trimmed by 3 bases and J by 7 bases, 8 bases remained unmatched. This CDR3 is built from 15 residues. CDR3 amino acids: CATSDSGTGSFGYTF. Written as DNA, the CDR3 is TGTGCCACCAGTGATAGCGGGACAGGGAGCTTTGGCTACACCTTC.

The table lists this clonotype with many counts. The rearrangement uses TRBV5-1 and TRBJ2-5; 12 bases fit TRBD2. Germline trimming cut 4 bases from V and 4 bases from J; bases unmatched to any gene: 5. The CDR3 length is 15 residues. The V gene's germline CDR1 is SGHRS and CDR2 YFSETQ. The CDR3 DNA follows: TGCGCCAGCAGCGTGACTAGCGGGAGAAGAGAGACCCAGTACTTC. It yields the protein CASSVTSGRRETQYF.

The chain recombines TRBV2 with TRBJ1-2, with 8 bases lining up with TRBD1. With 7 bases clipped from V and 4 bases from J, the junction kept 5 bases outside the gene matches. The V gene's germline CDR1 is SNHLY and CDR2 FYNNEI. This CDR3 contains 13 residues. For the CDR3, the DNA is TGTGCCAGCAAGCCGGGACAGGTCTATGGCTACACCTTC. Amino acids: CASKPGQVYGYTF. The full variable domain, completed using reference TRBV2 and TRBJ1-2, is EPEVTQTPSHQVTQMGQEVILRCVPISNHLYFYWYRQILGQKVEFLVSFYNNEISEKSEIFDDQFSVERPDGSNFTLKIRSTKLEDSAMYFCASKPGQVYGYTFGSGTRLTVV.

This clonotype came up many times. J is TRBJ2-2 and V is TRBV6-4; 10 nucleotides agree with TRBD2. Germline V gene lookup returns CDR1 MRHNA and CDR2 SNTAGT. This CDR3 has 15 residues. V trimming: 4 bases; J trimming: 1 base; junction bases outside the gene matches: 0. CDR3 nucleotide sequence: TGTGCCAGCAGTGGGACTAGCGGGAACACCGGGGAGCTGTTTTTT. It specifies CASSGTSGNTGELFF.

The genes are TRBV7-9 and TRBJ1-5; 8 bases map to TRBD1. Germline V CDR1 and CDR2: SEHNR, FQNEAQ (reference sequence). This CDR3 has 15 residues. Trimming at V came to 4 bases and at J to 3 bases, leaving 5 bases not matched to a gene. CDR3 region: CASSYETGANQPQHF. In nucleotides, the CDR3 is TGTGCCAGCAGCTACGAGACAGGGGCCAATCAGCCCCAGCATTTT.

The chain combines TRBV7-2 with TRBJ2-5; 8 nucleotides align to TRBD2. CDR3 size: 16 residues. CDR1 is SGHTA and CDR2 is FQGNSA in the germline V gene. Trimming took 6 bases from V and 0 from J; bases not matched to a gene: 9. In DNA, the CDR3 is TGTGCCAGCAGTTCCCTTAGCGGGAAGTACCAAGAGACCCAGTACTTC. Translating it yields CASSSLSGKYQETQYF.